These T cell receptor beta chains were read from a single sample in a study of cytomegalovirus exposure and HLA in healthy donors. Repertoires were generated with immunoSEQ multiplex PCR, while TCRdb's copy carries only in-frame clones and drops some. Among under 200,000 clones, around 80% were seen once, and the ten largest hold under 0.9%. The sequencing input was PBMCs. Source of these receptors: a woman aged 40 to 55 in good health and CMV-seronegative. Each CDR3 is given without its conserved first and last residue. Fields, in order: V gene, J gene, CDR3 protein.

TRBV5-1	TRBJ1-1	ASSFSQGAATEAF
TRBV9	TRBJ2-3	ASSVLAGEGETQY
TRBV18	TRBJ2-5	ASSPLAGGLDETQY
TRBV2	TRBJ1-1	ANLLQGAAF
TRBV11-3	TRBJ2-7	ASSADRNEQY
TRBV9	NA	ASSVDSGGVYEQY
TRBV19	TRBJ1-1	ASSIPQVNTEAF
TRBV5-6	TRBJ2-7	ASSVPGQVFDEQY
TRBV6-5	TRBJ2-3	ASSFVGQSTDTQY
TRBV30	TRBJ1-1	AWSSTGWTEAF
TRBV5-1	TRBJ1-1	ASSLGGQSTEAF
TRBV6-6	TRBJ1-6	ASSYSPGYNSPLH
TRBV7-2	TRBJ2-6	ASSDQQGAGANVLT
TRBV2	TRBJ2-2	ASTLTSGGGGSGELF
TRBV19	TRBJ2-2	ASSIQGWTGELF
TRBV6-5	NA	ASSSTRSSYEQY
TRBV10-3	TRBJ2-2	AIKKSSDSRDNTGELF
TRBV5-1	TRBJ2-7	ASSLEGTTTYEQY
TRBV7-9	TRBJ1-6	ASSFQGVNNSPLH
TRBV7-9	TRBJ1-5	ASSPGAHQPQH
TRBV5-1	TRBJ1-4	ASSLRTGSMATNEKLF
TRBV27	TRBJ2-7	ASTTTPGYEQY
TRBV7-6	TRBJ1-2	ASTLSRGAGYGYT
TRBV6-1	TRBJ1-4	ASSEEDRAVTGEKLF
TRBV13	TRBJ2-1	ASSLGRASGYNEQF
TRBV5-6	TRBJ1-2	ASSLMANYGCT
TRBV10-3	TRBJ1-1	AISRQGAGDEAF
TRBV30	TRBJ1-2	AWTGSNYGYT
TRBV2	TRBJ2-7	ASSVAGAIHSYEQY